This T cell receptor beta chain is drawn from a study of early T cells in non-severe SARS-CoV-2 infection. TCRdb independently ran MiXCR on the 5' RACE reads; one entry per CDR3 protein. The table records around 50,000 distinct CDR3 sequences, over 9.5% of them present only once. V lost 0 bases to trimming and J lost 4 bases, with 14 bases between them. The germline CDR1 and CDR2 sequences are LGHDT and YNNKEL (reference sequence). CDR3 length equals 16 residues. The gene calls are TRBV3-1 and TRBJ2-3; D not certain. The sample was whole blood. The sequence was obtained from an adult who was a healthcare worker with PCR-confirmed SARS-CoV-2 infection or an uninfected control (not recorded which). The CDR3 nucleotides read TGTGCCAGCAGCCAAGAGGGGTCGAAGAGCCCAGATACGCAGTATTTT. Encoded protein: CASSQEGSKSPDTQYF.